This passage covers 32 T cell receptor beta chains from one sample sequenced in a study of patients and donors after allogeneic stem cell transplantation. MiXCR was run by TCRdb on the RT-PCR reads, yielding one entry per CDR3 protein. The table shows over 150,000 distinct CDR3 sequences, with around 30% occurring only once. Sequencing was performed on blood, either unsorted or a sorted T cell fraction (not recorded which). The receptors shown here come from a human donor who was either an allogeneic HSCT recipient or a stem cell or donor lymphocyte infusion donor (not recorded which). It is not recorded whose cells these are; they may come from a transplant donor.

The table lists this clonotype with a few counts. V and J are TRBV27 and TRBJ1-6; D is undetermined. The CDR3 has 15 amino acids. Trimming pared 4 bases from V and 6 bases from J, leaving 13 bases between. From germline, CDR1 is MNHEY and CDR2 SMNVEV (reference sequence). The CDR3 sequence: CASSSSLAANSPLHF. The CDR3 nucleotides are TGTGCCAGCAGTTCCTCCCTCGCGGCTAATTCACCCCTCCACTTT.

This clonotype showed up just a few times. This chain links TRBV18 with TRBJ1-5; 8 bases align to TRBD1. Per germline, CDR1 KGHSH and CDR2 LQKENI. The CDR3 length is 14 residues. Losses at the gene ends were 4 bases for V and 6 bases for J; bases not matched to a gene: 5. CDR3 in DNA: TGTGCCAGCTCACTAGACAGGGGCCTTCAGCCCCAGCATTTT. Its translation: CASSLDRGLQPQHF.

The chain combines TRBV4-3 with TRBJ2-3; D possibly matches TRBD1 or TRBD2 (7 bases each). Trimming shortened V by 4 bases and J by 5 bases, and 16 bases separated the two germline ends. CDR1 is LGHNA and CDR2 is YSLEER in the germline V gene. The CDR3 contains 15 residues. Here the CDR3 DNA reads TGCGCCAGCAGCCCAAACGCAGGGGGGGGAGATACGCAGTATTTT. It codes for CASSPNAGGGDTQYF.

The CDR3 coding sequence is TGTGCCAGCAGTAACGGACTAGCGGGAGGGCCTGGGTACAATGAGCAGTTCTTC. Its protein product is CASSNGLAGGPGYNEQFF. The rearrangement joins TRBV7-3 to TRBJ2-1; 15 bases match TRBD2. J gave up 4 bases and V 6 bases, and 10 bases lay outside the gene matches. Germline V lookup: CDR1 SGHTA, CDR2 FQGTGA. The CDR3 extends over 18 amino acids.

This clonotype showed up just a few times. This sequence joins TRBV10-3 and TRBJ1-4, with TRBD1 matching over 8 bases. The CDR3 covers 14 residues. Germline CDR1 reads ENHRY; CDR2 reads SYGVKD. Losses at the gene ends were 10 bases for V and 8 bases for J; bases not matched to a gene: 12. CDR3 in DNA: TGTGCCACCCGTCCCGGACAGGGAGAAGAAAAACTGTTTTTT. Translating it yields CATRPGQGEEKLFF.

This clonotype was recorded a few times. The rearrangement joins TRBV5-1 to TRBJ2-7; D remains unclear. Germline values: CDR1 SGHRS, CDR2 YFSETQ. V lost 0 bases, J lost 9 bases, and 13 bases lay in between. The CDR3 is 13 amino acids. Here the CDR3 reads CASSLANRDWQYF. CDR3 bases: TGCGCCAGCAGCTTGGCAAATAGGGATTGGCAGTACTTC.

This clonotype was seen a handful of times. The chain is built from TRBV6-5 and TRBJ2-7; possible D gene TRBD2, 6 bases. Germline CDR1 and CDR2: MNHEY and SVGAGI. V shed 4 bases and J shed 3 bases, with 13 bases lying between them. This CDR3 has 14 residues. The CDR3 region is CASSSGVGYYEQYF. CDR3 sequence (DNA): TGTGCCAGCAGTTCGGGGGTCGGCTACTACGAGCAGTACTTC.

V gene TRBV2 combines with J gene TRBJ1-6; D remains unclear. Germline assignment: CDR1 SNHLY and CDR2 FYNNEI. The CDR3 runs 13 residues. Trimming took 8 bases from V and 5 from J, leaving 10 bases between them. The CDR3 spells CASLPPNNSPLHF. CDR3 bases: TGTGCCAGCCTCCCACCTAATAATTCACCCCTCCACTTT.

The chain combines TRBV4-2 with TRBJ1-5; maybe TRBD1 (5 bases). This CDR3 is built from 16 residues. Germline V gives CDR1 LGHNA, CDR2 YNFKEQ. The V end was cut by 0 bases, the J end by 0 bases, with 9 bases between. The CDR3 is CASSQDGGDSNQPQHF. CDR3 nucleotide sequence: TGTGCCAGCAGCCAAGATGGGGGGGATAGCAATCAGCCCCAGCATTTT.

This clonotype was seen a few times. The chain's CDR3 is CASSLGDLAYEQYF. In DNA, the CDR3 is TGTGCCAGCAGTTTGGGGGACTTGGCCTACGAGCAGTACTTC. The rearrangement uses TRBV12-3 or TRBV12-4 and TRBJ2-7; D perhaps matches TRBD2 (6 bases). The CDR3 extends over 14 amino acids. The V gene lost 3 bases and the J gene lost 2 bases, with 11 bases spanning the gap.

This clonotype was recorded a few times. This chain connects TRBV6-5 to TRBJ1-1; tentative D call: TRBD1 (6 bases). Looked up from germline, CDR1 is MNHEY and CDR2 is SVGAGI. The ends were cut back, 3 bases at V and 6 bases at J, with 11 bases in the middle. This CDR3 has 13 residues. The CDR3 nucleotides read TGTGCCAGCAGTTATTGGGGGGCGTCTGAAGCTTTCTTT. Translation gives CASSYWGASEAFF.

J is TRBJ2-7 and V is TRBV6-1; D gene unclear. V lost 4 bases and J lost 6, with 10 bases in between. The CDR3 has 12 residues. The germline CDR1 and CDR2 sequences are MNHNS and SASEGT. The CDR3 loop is CASSVPPVEQYF. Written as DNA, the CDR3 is TGTGCCAGCAGTGTACCCCCTGTCGAGCAGTACTTC.

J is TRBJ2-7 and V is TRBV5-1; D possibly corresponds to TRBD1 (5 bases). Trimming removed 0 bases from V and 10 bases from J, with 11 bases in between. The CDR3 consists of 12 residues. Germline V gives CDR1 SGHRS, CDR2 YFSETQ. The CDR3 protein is CASSLEGPDQYF. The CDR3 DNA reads TGCGCCAGCAGCTTGGAGGGGCCCGACCAGTACTTC.

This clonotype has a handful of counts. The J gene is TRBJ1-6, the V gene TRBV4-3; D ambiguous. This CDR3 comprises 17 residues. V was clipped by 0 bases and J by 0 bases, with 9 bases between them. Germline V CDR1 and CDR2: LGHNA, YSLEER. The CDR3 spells CASSQDWRSSYNSPLHF. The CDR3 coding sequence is TGCGCCAGCAGCCAAGATTGGAGAAGCTCCTATAATTCACCCCTCCACTTT.

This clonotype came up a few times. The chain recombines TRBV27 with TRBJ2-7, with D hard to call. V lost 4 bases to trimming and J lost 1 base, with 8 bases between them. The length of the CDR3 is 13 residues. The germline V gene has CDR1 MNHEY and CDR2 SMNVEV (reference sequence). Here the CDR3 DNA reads TGTGCCAGCAGTTCGGTAGAGTCCTACGAGCAGTACTTC. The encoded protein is CASSSVESYEQYF.

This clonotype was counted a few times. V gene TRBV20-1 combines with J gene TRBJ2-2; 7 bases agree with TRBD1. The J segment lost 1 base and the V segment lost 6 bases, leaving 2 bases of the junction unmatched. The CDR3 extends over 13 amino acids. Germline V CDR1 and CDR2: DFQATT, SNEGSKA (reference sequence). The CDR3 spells CSARTGNTGELFF. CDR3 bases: TGCAGTGCACGGACAGGGAACACCGGGGAGCTGTTTTTT.

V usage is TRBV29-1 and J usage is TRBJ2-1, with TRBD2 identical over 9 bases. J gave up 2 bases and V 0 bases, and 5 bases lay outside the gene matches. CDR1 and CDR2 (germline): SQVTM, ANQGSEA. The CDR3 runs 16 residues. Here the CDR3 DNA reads TGCAGCGTTGAAGATGGGCGGGAGGGCCCCTACAATGAGCAGTTCTTC. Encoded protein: CSVEDGREGPYNEQFF.

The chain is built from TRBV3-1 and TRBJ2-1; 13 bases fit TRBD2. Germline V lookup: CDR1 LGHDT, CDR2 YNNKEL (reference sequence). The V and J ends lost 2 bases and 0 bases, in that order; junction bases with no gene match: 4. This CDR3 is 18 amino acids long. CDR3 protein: CASSQTLAGGSSYNEQFF. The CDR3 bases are TGTGCCAGCAGCCAAACACTAGCGGGAGGGAGCTCCTACAATGAGCAGTTCTTC.

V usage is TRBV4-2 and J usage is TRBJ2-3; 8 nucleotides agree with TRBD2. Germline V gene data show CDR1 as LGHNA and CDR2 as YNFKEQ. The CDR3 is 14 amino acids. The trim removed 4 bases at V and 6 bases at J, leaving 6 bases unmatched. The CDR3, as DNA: TGTGCCAGCAGCCTCGCCCCTAGCGGGGATACGCAGTATTTT. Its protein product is CASSLAPSGDTQYF.

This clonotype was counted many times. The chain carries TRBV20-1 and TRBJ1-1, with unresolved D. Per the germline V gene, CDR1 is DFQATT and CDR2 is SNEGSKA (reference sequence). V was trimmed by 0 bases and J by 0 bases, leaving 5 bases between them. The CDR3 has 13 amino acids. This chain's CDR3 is CSARDRLNTEAFF. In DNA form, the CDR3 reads TGCAGTGCTAGAGATCGGCTGAACACTGAAGCTTTCTTT.

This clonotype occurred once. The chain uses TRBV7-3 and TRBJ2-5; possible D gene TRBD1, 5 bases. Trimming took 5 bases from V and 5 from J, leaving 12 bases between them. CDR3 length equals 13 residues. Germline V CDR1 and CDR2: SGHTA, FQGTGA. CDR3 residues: CASSHGAWETQYF. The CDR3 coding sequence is TGTGCCAGCAGCCATGGGGCTTGGGAGACCCAGTACTTC.

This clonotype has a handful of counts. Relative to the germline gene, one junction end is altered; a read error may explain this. CDR3 nucleotide sequence: TGTGCCAGCAGTTACGCTGAAGCGACTGAAACTTTCTTT. Amino acids: CASSYAEATETFF. This chain uses TRBV6-5 with TRBJ1-1; D is ambiguous. Germline assignment: CDR1 MNHEY and CDR2 SVGAGI. This CDR3 is built from 13 residues.

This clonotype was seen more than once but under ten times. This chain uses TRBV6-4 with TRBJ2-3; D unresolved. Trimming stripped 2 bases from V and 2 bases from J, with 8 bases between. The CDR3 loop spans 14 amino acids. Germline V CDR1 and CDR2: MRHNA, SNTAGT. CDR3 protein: CASSDRYDTDTQYF. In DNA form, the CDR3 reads TGTGCCAGCAGTGACCGCTACGACACAGATACGCAGTATTTT.

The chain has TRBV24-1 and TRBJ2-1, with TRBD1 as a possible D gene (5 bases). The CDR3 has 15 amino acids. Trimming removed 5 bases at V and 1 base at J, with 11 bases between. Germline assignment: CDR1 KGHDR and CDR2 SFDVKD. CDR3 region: CATSGKGSSYNEQFF. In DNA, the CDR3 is TGTGCCACCAGTGGAAAGGGGTCTTCCTACAATGAGCAGTTCTTC.

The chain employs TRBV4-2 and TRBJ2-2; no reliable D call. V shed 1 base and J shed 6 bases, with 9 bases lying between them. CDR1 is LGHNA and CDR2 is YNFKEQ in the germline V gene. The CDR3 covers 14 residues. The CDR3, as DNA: TGTGCCAGCAGCCAAGGGGCCCGTCCCGGGGAGCTGTTTTTT. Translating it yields CASSQGARPGELFF.

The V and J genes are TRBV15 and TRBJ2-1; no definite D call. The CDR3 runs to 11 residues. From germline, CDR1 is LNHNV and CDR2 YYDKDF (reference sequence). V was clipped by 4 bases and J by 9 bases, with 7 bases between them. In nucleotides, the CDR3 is TGTGCCACCAGCATCGTGGGTGAGCAGTTCTTC. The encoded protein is CATSIVGEQFF.

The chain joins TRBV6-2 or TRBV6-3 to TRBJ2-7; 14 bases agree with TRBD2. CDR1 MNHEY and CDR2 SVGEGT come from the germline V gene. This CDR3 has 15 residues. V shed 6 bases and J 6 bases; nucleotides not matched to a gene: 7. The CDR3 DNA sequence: TGTGCCAGCAGACGTGGGACTAGCGGGAGCGGCGAGCAGTACTTC. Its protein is CASRRGTSGSGEQYF.

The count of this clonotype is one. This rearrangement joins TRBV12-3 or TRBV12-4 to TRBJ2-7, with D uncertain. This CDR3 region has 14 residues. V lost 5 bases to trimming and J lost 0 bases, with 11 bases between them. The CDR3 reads CASSPRLSSYEQYF. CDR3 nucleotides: TGTGCCAGCAGTCCCCGACTGAGCTCCTACGAGCAGTACTTC.

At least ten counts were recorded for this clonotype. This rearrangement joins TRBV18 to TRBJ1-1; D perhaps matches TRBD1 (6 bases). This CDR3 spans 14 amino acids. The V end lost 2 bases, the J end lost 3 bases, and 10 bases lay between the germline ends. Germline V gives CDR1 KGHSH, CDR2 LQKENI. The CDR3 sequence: CASSPWGADTEAFF. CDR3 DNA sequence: TGTGCCAGCTCACCATGGGGGGCGGACACTGAAGCTTTCTTT.

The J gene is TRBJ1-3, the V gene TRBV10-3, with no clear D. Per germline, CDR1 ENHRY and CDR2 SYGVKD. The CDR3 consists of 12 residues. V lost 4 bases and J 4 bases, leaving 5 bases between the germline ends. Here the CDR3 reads CAISGPGNTIYF. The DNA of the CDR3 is TGTGCCATCAGTGGACCCGGAAACACCATATATTTT.

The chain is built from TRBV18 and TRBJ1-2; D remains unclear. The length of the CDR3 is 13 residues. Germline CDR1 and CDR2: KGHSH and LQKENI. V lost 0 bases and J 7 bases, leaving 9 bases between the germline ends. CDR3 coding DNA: TGTGCCAGCTCACCACCGGGGAGGACTGGCTACACCTTC. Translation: CASSPPGRTGYTF.

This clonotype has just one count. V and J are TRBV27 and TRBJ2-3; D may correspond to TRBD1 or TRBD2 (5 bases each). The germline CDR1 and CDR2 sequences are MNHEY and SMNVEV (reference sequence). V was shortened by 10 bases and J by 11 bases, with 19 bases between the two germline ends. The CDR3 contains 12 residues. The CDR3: CATSPPGPQQYF. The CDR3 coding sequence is TGTGCCACCTCTCCGCCGGGACCCCAGCAGTATTTT.